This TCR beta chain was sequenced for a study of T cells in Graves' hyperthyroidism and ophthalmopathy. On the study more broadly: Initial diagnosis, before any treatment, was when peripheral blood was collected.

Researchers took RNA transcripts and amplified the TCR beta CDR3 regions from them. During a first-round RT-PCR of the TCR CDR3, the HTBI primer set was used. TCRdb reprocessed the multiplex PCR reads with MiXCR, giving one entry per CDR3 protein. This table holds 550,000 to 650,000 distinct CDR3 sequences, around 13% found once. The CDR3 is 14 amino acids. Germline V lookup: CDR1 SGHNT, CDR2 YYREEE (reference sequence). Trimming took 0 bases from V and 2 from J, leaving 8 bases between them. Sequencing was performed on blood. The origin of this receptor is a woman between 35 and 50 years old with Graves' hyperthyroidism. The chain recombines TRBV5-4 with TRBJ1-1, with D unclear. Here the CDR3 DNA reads TGTGCCAGCAGCTTGGAGTGGTCCAACACTGAAGCTTTCTTT. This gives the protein CASSLEWSNTEAFF.